This T cell receptor (beta chain) was profiled in a study of identical twins. Study results and limitations: Not following the same donors, the study drew its conclusions from cross-sectional statistical analysis. Invariant cells of the MAIT and iNKT types might have partly distorted the zero-insertion analyses.

The donors were all healthy and Caucasian. The CDR3 sequence is 14 residues long. V dropped 2 bases and J dropped 8; count of bases not matched to a gene: 3. In germline, CDR1 is MNHEY, CDR2 SVGAGI. This clonotype was recorded a few times. What it recognizes is unknown. TCRdb redid the calling of the 5' RACE reads with MiXCR, one entry per CDR3 protein. The sample carries 420,000 or so distinct CDR3 sequences, under 20% recorded once. Sequenced input: naive T cells sorted from blood. The chain carries TRBV6-5 and TRBJ1-6; 7 positions agree with TRBD1. The sequence was obtained from a man aged 50 to 59 in good health. In DNA, the CDR3 is TGTGCCAGCAGTTACAGACAGGGAGATTCACCCCTCCACTTT. Translated, it gives CASSYRQGDSPLHF.